This TCR beta chain was retrieved from a study of CD8 T cells in ankylosing spondylitis. Study-level findings and limits: Disease-linked clones reportedly showed significant enrichment in matched ankylosing spondylitis synovial fluid.

This clonotype occurred many times. No antigen is known for it. Generation of TCR beta libraries employed quantitative 5'-RACE incorporating molecular barcodes. TCRdb re-called the 5' RACE reads with MiXCR, one entry per CDR3 protein. Of approximately 180,000 distinct CDR3 sequences listed, over 15% are singletons. After removal of 5 bases from V and 14 bases from J, the junction contained 11 bases not matched to a gene. The germline CDR1 and CDR2 sequences are DFQATT and SNEGSKA (reference sequence). The CDR3 runs 13 residues. This chain links TRBV20-1 with TRBJ2-1; 11 nucleotides line up with TRBD1. This TCR came from a male donor aged 5 to 30 with ankylosing spondylitis or in good health (not recorded which). Sequencing was performed on blood, either unsorted or a sorted T cell fraction (not recorded which). The CDR3 sequence is CSAPGTGGKSEFF. In DNA, the CDR3 is TGCAGTGCTCCCGGGACAGGGGGAAAGTCGGAGTTCTTC.